This entry describes one T cell receptor (beta chain). Per germline, CDR1 MRHNA and CDR2 SNTAGT. Trimming took 0 bases from V and 9 from J, leaving 15 bases between them. The CDR3 sequence is 15 residues long. Naive CD4+ T cells were purified with Tregs depleted by CD25. Semi-nested PCR with Nested Universal Primer A followed constant-region reverse priming of full-length variable regions. One entry per CDR3 protein, called by TCRdb with MiXCR from the 5' RACE reads. Altogether some 8,400 distinct CDR3 sequences are present, approximately 26% being singletons, with the ten largest covering 3.5% to 5%.

The rearrangement links TRBV6-4 to TRBJ2-1; either TRBD1 or TRBD2 may supply D (5 bases each). The receptor comes from a female donor with breast cancer. Sequences were obtained from naive CD4+ T cells sorted from a lymph node. The subset: naive CD4+ T cells, CD4+CD45RA+CD25-. CDR3 amino acids: CASSDSGTGSLEQFF. The CDR3, as DNA: TGTGCCAGCAGTGACTCCGGGACGGGGAGTCTTGAGCAGTTCTTC.